The 28 T cell receptor beta chains given below trace back to one sample, sequenced in a study of blood T cell repertoires in COVID-19. Some clones are missing from TCRdb's copy, which holds only in-frame ones; the method was immunoSEQ multiplex PCR. The sample includes under 350,000 clones, 85% to 90% of them seen just once. The sample consisted of peripheral blood. Every receptor here comes from a woman in her thirties with COVID-19, enrolled during active disease.

The chain uses TRBV6-5 and TRBJ1-1; tentatively, D is TRBD1 (6 bases). CDR3 length equals 12 residues. V lost 8 bases to trimming and J lost 8 bases, with 15 bases between them. Per germline, CDR1 MNHEY and CDR2 SVGAGI. DNA of the CDR3: TGTGCCAGCGAAGAACAGGGATCCGAAGCTTTCTTT. Its translation: CASEEQGSEAFF.

This sequence joins TRBV9 and TRBJ2-6, with 8 bases identical to TRBD1. In germline, CDR1 is SGDLS, CDR2 YYNGEE. The V and J ends lost 5 bases and 7 bases, in that order; junction bases with no gene match: 11. CDR3 length: 16 residues. This chain's CDR3 is CASSPNPTGGANVLTF. The CDR3 region has the DNA TGTGCCAGCAGTCCAAATCCTACAGGGGGTGCCAACGTCCTGACTTTC.

This chain joins TRBV5-4 and TRBJ2-1; weak D call: TRBD1 (6 bases). Per germline, CDR1 SGHNT and CDR2 YYREEE (reference sequence). With 1 base removed from V and 2 bases from J, the gap between germline ends came to 10 bases. The CDR3 extends over 15 amino acids. The DNA of the CDR3 is TGTGCCAGCAGCTTGCGGGACAAACCCTACAATGAGCAGTTCTTC. Translation gives CASSLRDKPYNEQFF.

This chain joins TRBV18 and TRBJ2-6; possibly TRBD2 for D (6 bases). This CDR3 region has 15 residues. Germline V CDR1 and CDR2: KGHSH, LQKENI. V dropped 8 bases and J dropped 5 bases, with 16 bases sitting between them. This CDR3 reads CASGTPEAWANVLTF. CDR3 DNA: TGTGCCAGCGGGACTCCCGAAGCCTGGGCCAACGTCCTGACTTTC.

V usage is TRBV7-9 and J usage is TRBJ1-2; 12 nucleotides align to TRBD1. With 8 bases clipped from V and 2 bases from J, the junction kept 3 bases outside the gene matches. Per the germline V gene, CDR1 is SEHNR and CDR2 is FQNEAQ (reference sequence). This CDR3 comprises 14 residues. The CDR3 protein is CASQGQGANYGYTF. DNA of the CDR3: TGTGCCAGCCAGGGACAGGGGGCGAACTATGGCTACACCTTC.

The genes are TRBV4-2 and TRBJ2-7, with a weak D call TRBD2 (7 bases). CDR3 length: 16 residues. The ends were cut back, 0 bases at V and 1 base at J, with 13 bases in the middle. Germline V CDR1 and CDR2: LGHNA, YNFKEQ. CDR3 nucleotides: TGTGCCAGCAGCCAAGAAGGGGGGGACGGATCCTACGAGCAGTACTTC. Its protein product is CASSQEGGDGSYEQYF.

V usage is TRBV27 and J usage is TRBJ2-1, with TRBD1 matching 10 bases. V trimming: 6 bases; J trimming: 1 base; junction bases outside the gene matches: 3. The CDR3 loop spans 15 amino acids. Germline V gives CDR1 MNHEY, CDR2 SMNVEV (reference sequence). The DNA of the CDR3 is TGTGCCAGCAGACGGACAGGGGGATCCTACAATGAGCAGTTCTTC. As protein: CASRRTGGSYNEQFF.

The genes are TRBV7-2 and TRBJ2-5; 10 positions agree with TRBD1. V was pared by 5 bases and J by 7 bases, with 13 bases of the junction left unmatched. The CDR3 is 16 amino acids. CDR1 is SGHTA and CDR2 is FQGNSA in the germline V gene. The CDR3 DNA sequence: TGTGCCAGCAGCCTAAGCACCGGGACAGGGGAAAGGACCCAGTACTTC. It encodes CASSLSTGTGERTQYF.

The table lists this clone with a count of one. The chain recombines TRBV19 with TRBJ2-2, with D perhaps TRBD1 (5 bases). Trimming shortened V by 5 bases and J by 7 bases, and 11 bases separated the two germline ends. This CDR3 has 13 amino acids. In germline, CDR1 is LNHDA, CDR2 SQIVND (reference sequence). The CDR3 is CASSYQGDGELFF. The DNA of the CDR3 is TGTGCCAGTAGTTATCAGGGTGACGGGGAGCTGTTTTTT.

CDR3 nucleotides: TGCGCCAGCAGCTTGGGACAGGGGGTCGCAGGAAACACCATATATTTT. It specifies CASSLGQGVAGNTIYF. The chain carries TRBV5-1 and TRBJ1-3; 9 bases agree with TRBD1. Germline V gene data show CDR1 as SGHRS and CDR2 as YFSETQ. J gave up 4 bases and V 0 bases, and 5 bases lay outside the gene matches. CDR3 length: 16 amino acids. The whole variable domain, remainder taken from reference TRBV5-1 and TRBJ1-3, is KAGVTQTPRYLIKTRGQQVTLSCSPISGHRSVSWYQQTPGQGLQFLFEYFSETQRNKGNFPGRFSGRQFSNSRSEMNVSTLELGDSALYLCASSLGQGVAGNTIYFGEGSWLTVV.

The chain employs TRBV19 and TRBJ2-3, with no clear D. The CDR3 spans 15 residues. CDR1 is LNHDA, CDR2 SQIVND, per germline (reference sequence). The ends were cut back, 5 bases at V and 1 base at J, with 13 bases in the middle. CDR3 protein: CASSFERLGTDTQYF. For the CDR3, the DNA is TGTGCCAGTAGTTTCGAACGACTGGGCACAGATACGCAGTATTTT.

The genes are TRBV10-2 and TRBJ1-3; 7 nucleotides line up with TRBD1. The length of the CDR3 is 13 residues. Germline V lookup: CDR1 WSHSY, CDR2 SAAADI. Trimming took 5 bases from V and 4 from J; bases not matched to a gene: 2. The CDR3, as DNA: TGCGCCAGCAGTAGGACAGGCGGAAACACCATATATTTT. This codes for CASSRTGGNTIYF.

The rearrangement uses TRBV19 and TRBJ1-4; TRBD1 is a possible D gene (5 bases). This CDR3 is built from 15 residues. The V and J ends lost 7 bases and 7 bases respectively, with 19 bases between them. CDR1 is LNHDA and CDR2 is SQIVND in the germline V gene (reference sequence). CDR3 in DNA: TGTGCCAGTACCCCAAAGAGGGGACTCACTGAAAAACTGTTTTTT. This translates into CASTPKRGLTEKLFF. The full variable domain, with the rest looked up from reference TRBV19 and TRBJ1-4, is DGGITQSPKYLFRKEGQNVTLSCEQNLNHDAMYWYRQDPGQGLRLIYYSQIVNDFQKGDIAEGYSVSREKKESFPLTVTSAQKNPTAFYLCASTPKRGLTEKLFFGSGTQLSVL.

The chain links TRBV5-4 to TRBJ1-2; TRBD1 aligns across 9 bases. Germline V CDR1 and CDR2: SGHNT, YYREEE (reference sequence). Trimming cost V 3 bases and J 8 bases; bases outside gene matches: 2. The CDR3 consists of 12 residues. CDR3 DNA: TGTGCCAGCAGCTGGGACAGGGTCGGCTACACCTTC. Translated: CASSWDRVGYTF.

CDR3 DNA: TGCGCCAGCACACAGGGGACAGGGCATTACGGCTACACCTTC. It is translated as CASTQGTGHYGYTF. V and J are TRBV5-1 and TRBJ1-2, with 9 bases lining up with TRBD1. The germline gives CDR1 SGHRS, CDR2 YFSETQ. This CDR3 spans 14 amino acids. V gave up 6 bases and J gave up 8 bases; unmatched junction bases: 11.

This clone has only one observation. This chain joins TRBV7-9 and TRBJ1-1; D is unresolved. CDR1 and CDR2 from the germline V gene are SEHNR and FQNEAQ (reference sequence). The V end was cut by 2 bases, the J end by 2 bases, with 6 bases between. This CDR3 contains 13 residues. In nucleotides, the CDR3 is TGTGCCAGCAGCTTAAATATAAACACTGAAGCTTTCTTT. It translates to CASSLNINTEAFF.

The V call is TRBV30, the J call TRBJ1-2; D is ambiguous. The CDR3 extends over 12 amino acids. Germline values: CDR1 GTSNPN, CDR2 SVGIG (reference sequence). V gave up 2 bases and J gave up 4 bases, with 8 bases separating them. The CDR3 bases are TGTGCCTGGAGTCCAGCGTCCTATGGCTACACCTTC. It specifies CAWSPASYGYTF.

The rearrangement joins TRBV2 to TRBJ1-6, with TRBD1 identical over 7 bases. CDR1 and CDR2 from the germline V gene are SNHLY and FYNNEI. Trimming cost V 5 bases and J 10 bases; bases outside gene matches: 8. The CDR3 is 14 amino acids. CDR3 in DNA: TGTGCCAGCAGTCCACAGGGGATGTCATCACCCCTCCACTTT. As protein: CASSPQGMSSPLHF.

This sequence joins TRBV27 and TRBJ2-3; 11 bases are a match to TRBD2. J lost 1 base, V lost 6 bases, and 3 bases had no gene match. In germline, CDR1 is MNHEY, CDR2 SMNVEV (reference sequence). The CDR3 has 15 residues. The CDR3 DNA reads TGTGCCAGCAGAGGGACTAGCGGACGCACAGATACGCAGTATTTT. Translation gives CASRGTSGRTDTQYF.

The rearrangement uses TRBV6-1 and TRBJ1-2, with D possibly TRBD1 on 6 matching bases. V was cut by 3 bases and J by 6 bases, with 11 bases left in between. This CDR3 has 13 amino acids. Germline CDR1 is MNHNS and CDR2 is SASEGT. CDR3 loop: CASSESGDDGYTF. CDR3 coding DNA: TGTGCCAGCAGTGAGTCAGGGGATGATGGCTACACCTTC.

The chain couples TRBV7-2 to TRBJ2-1; 10 bases match TRBD1. Germline V gene lookup returns CDR1 SGHTA and CDR2 FQGNSA. This CDR3 contains 15 residues. V shed 7 bases and J 5 bases; nucleotides not matched to a gene: 8. The CDR3 region is CASTLVGQGNNEQFF. CDR3 bases: TGTGCCAGCACCCTAGTGGGACAGGGGAACAATGAGCAGTTCTTC.

The genes are TRBV7-8 and TRBJ2-3; D possibly corresponds to TRBD1 (6 bases). The germline gives CDR1 SGHVS, CDR2 FQNEAQ. The length of the CDR3 is 17 residues. With 6 bases removed from V and 4 bases from J, the gap between germline ends came to 23 bases. CDR3 sequence: CASSRRWGHDRADTQYF. The CDR3 bases are TGTGCCAGCAGTCGGAGGTGGGGACACGACCGGGCAGATACGCAGTATTTT.

The genes are TRBV10-3 and TRBJ1-1; D unclear. CDR1 ENHRY and CDR2 SYGVKD come from the germline V gene. This CDR3 is 13 amino acids long. V lost 3 bases and J 0 bases, leaving 5 bases between the germline ends. This CDR3 reads CAISDPMNTEAFF. DNA for the CDR3: TGTGCCATCAGTGACCCTATGAACACTGAAGCTTTCTTT.

The chain uses TRBV9 and TRBJ2-5; possible D gene TRBD2, 6 bases. The CDR3 length is 15 residues. Trimming took 6 bases from V and 5 from J, leaving 20 bases between them. Germline V gene lookup returns CDR1 SGDLS and CDR2 YYNGEE. The CDR3 loop reads CASTAQGGAGETQYF. CDR3 bases: TGTGCCAGCACAGCCCAAGGCGGGGCCGGGGAGACCCAGTACTTC.

V usage is TRBV9 and J usage is TRBJ1-2, with 8 bases matching TRBD1. CDR1 is SGDLS and CDR2 is YYNGEE in the germline V gene. The CDR3 covers 14 residues. Trimming took 3 bases from V and 1 from J; bases not matched to a gene: 2. CDR3 residues: CASSGGQVNYGYTF. In nucleotides, the CDR3 is TGTGCCAGCAGCGGGGGACAGGTTAACTATGGCTACACCTTC.

The chain employs TRBV14 and TRBJ2-1; 8 bases align to TRBD2. Unmatched junction bases numbered 1, after V lost 2 bases and J lost 4 bases. The CDR3 spans 14 residues. Germline assignment: CDR1 SGHDN and CDR2 FVKESK. The CDR3 is CASSQIAGYNEQFF. CDR3 sequence (DNA): TGTGCCAGCAGCCAAATAGCGGGGTACAATGAGCAGTTCTTC. The variable domain in full, completed from reference TRBV14 and TRBJ2-1, reads EAGVTQFPSHSVIEKGQTVTLRCDPISGHDNLYWYRRVMGKEIKFLLHFVKESKQDESGMPNNRFLAERTGGTYSTLKVQPAELEDSGVYFCASSQIAGYNEQFFGPGTRLTVL.

The chain combines TRBV7-2 with TRBJ2-3, with 12 bases identical to TRBD2. Per germline, CDR1 SGHTA and CDR2 FQGNSA. J lost 7 bases, V lost 5 bases, and 7 bases had no gene match. The CDR3 has 15 residues. CDR3 amino acids: CASSALLAGGNTQYF. The DNA for the CDR3 is TGTGCCAGCAGCGCCCTCCTAGCGGGGGGGAATACGCAGTATTTT.

This chain uses TRBV6-6 with TRBJ1-1; 7 bases match TRBD1. The CDR3 is 16 amino acids. The ends lost 0 bases at V and 4 bases at J; junction bases unmatched: 8. Per the germline V gene, CDR1 is MNHNY and CDR2 is SVGAGI (reference sequence). CDR3 protein: CASSYSNRGGGTEAFF. The CDR3 DNA reads as TGTGCCAGCAGTTACTCCAACAGGGGAGGTGGCACTGAAGCTTTCTTT.